These 20 T cell receptor beta chains originate from one sample sequenced in a study of T cells expressing NK-cell markers. TCRdb reprocessed the 5' RACE reads; each CDR3 protein has one entry and no DNA is given. This sample lists about 460,000 distinct CDR3 sequences; its ten largest clones have more than 1.4%. What was sequenced was blood T cells: a sorted CD56 or NKG2C T cell subset, CD4+ or CD8+ T cells, or bulk PBMC T cells (not recorded which). Source of these receptors: a woman aged 45 to 65 in good health.

The rearrangement joins TRBV7-3 to TRBJ1-2; absent DNA, TCRdb's TRBD1 call cannot be checked. This CDR3 is built from 14 residues. CDR1 is SGHTA and CDR2 is FQGTGA in the germline V gene. The CDR3 is CASSPETRGLSYTF.

The chain combines TRBV7-2 with TRBJ2-5; TCRdb designates TRBD1, a call that cannot be tested without DNA. CDR1 is SGHTA, CDR2 FQGNSA, per germline. The CDR3 has 14 residues. The CDR3 spells CASTINGGSETQYF.

The gene calls are TRBV11-3 and TRBJ2-1; TCRdb's D call of TRBD1 is untestable without DNA. CDR3 length equals 15 residues. Germline-derived CDR1 and CDR2 are SGHNT and YENEEA. CDR3 residues: CASSLSGSLRYEQFF.

V and J are TRBV11-3 and TRBJ2-3; the D gene TCRdb calls, TRBD2, cannot be checked with no DNA. The germline V gene has CDR1 SGHNT and CDR2 YENEEA. The CDR3 runs to 15 residues. CDR3 region: CASSGGRAGTDTQYF.

V is TRBV29-1 and J is TRBJ1-2. The CDR3 extends over 13 amino acids. CDR1 SQVTM and CDR2 ANQGSEA come from the germline V gene. The CDR3 here is CSVPSGPNYGYTF.

The chain employs TRBV28 and TRBJ2-7; absent DNA, TCRdb's TRBD2 call cannot be checked. CDR3 length: 13 residues. CDR1 is MDHEN, CDR2 SYDVKM, per germline. CDR3 sequence: CASSGSGPYEQYF.

The chain employs TRBV12-3 or TRBV12-4 and TRBJ2-2; TCRdb lists TRBD1, though no DNA is available to test this call. The CDR3 totals 14 residues. The CDR3 protein is CASNRGGDTGELFF.

The gene calls are TRBV5-1 and TRBJ2-7. Germline lookup yields CDR1 SGHRS and CDR2 YFSETQ. The CDR3 totals 12 residues. CDR3 amino acids: CASSLVGAEQYF.

The chain carries TRBV5-1 and TRBJ2-6. The germline CDR1 and CDR2 sequences are SGHRS and YFSETQ. The CDR3 is 16 amino acids. This chain's CDR3 is CASSLAATSGANVLTF.

V gene TRBV25-1 combines with J gene TRBJ2-2; no DNA is available, so the TRBD1 call from TCRdb remains unchecked. Germline lookup yields CDR1 MGHDK and CDR2 SYGVNS. The CDR3 extends over 16 amino acids. CDR3 loop: CASIPKGRLNTGELFF.

The chain recombines TRBV20-1 with TRBJ2-3; checking the TCRdb D call of TRBD1 is not possible without DNA. This CDR3 is 14 amino acids long. Germline V gives CDR1 DFQATT, CDR2 SNEGSKA (reference sequence). The CDR3 spells CSASGGPFTDTQYF.

The V call is TRBV27, the J call TRBJ2-5; as DNA is missing, the TRBD2 call by TCRdb cannot be tested. The CDR3 extends over 13 amino acids. CDR1 is MNHEY, CDR2 SMNVEV, per germline (reference sequence). The CDR3 region is CASQRGGRETQYF.

The V gene is TRBV10-1, the J gene TRBJ2-5. Germline values: CDR1 WNHNN, CDR2 SYGVQD (reference sequence). This CDR3 is built from 13 residues. This CDR3 is CASSGRVGETQYF.

The chain joins TRBV7-9 to TRBJ1-5; TCRdb selects TRBD1, and the lack of DNA leaves this call unchecked. Germline V gene lookup returns CDR1 SEHNR and CDR2 FQNEAQ (reference sequence). The CDR3 extends over 16 amino acids. CDR3 protein: CASSSDRAGRNQPQHF. The full variable domain, completed using reference TRBV7-9 and TRBJ1-5, is DTGVSQNPRHKITKRGQNVTFRCDPISEHNRLYWYRQTLGQGPEFLTYFQNEAQLEKSRLLSDRFSAERPKGSFSTLEIQRTEQGDSAMYLCASSSDRAGRNQPQHFGDGTRLSIL.

The chain has TRBV5-1 and TRBJ2-5; TCRdb returns TRBD2, unconfirmable since there is no DNA. CDR1 is SGHRS, CDR2 YFSETQ, per germline. The CDR3 sequence is 14 residues long. This CDR3 reads CASSLASGRETQYF.

The J gene is TRBJ1-4, the V gene TRBV5-1. CDR1 SGHRS and CDR2 YFSETQ come from the germline V gene. This CDR3 region has 14 residues. The CDR3 loop is CASSLVAADEKLFF.

The rearrangement uses TRBV12-3 or TRBV12-4 and TRBJ2-1; TCRdb's assignment of TRBD1 cannot be checked, as there is no DNA. The CDR3 spans 13 residues. CDR3 sequence: CASSLTGMPEQFF.

This chain joins TRBV20-1 and TRBJ2-1; without DNA, the TCRdb call of TRBD1 cannot be checked. Germline CDR1 DFQATT, CDR2 SNEGSKA (reference sequence). The CDR3 length is 13 residues. CDR3 region: CSALRGIDNEQFF.

This chain joins TRBV5-1 and TRBJ1-2. The CDR3 loop spans 13 amino acids. CDR1 SGHRS and CDR2 YFSETQ come from the germline V gene. CDR3 region: CASRPVRGGGYTF. Full variable domain (missing parts from reference TRBV5-1 and TRBJ1-2): KAGVTQTPRYLIKTRGQQVTLSCSPISGHRSVSWYQQTPGQGLQFLFEYFSETQRNKGNFPGRFSGRQFSNSRSEMNVSTLELGDSALYLCASRPVRGGGYTFGSGTRLTVV.

The chain joins TRBV4-1 to TRBJ2-1. Germline V gene data show CDR1 as MGHRA and CDR2 as YSYEKL. CDR3 size: 18 residues. The CDR3 here is CASSQELGLPSSYNEQFF.